This is a list of T cell receptor beta chains from one sample in a study of shared clonotypes between healthy human individuals. Sequenced by immunoSEQ multiplex PCR; TCRdb stores in-frame clones only, minus some. The table lists about 580,000 clones, roughly 98% of them singletons. Sequenced input: naive CD8+ T cells sorted from blood. Receptors originate from a young man in good health. Both conserved end residues are part of each CDR3. D genes are given only for firm matches. Size is omitted from some rows. Given values are once, few, many or a class for expanded clones.

TRBD1	TRBV6-1	TRBJ2-7	-	TGTGCCAGCATACCGTCCGGGACAGCCTCCTACGAGCAGTACTTC	CASIPSGTASYEQYF
TRBD1	TRBV6-6	TRBJ1-2	-	TGTGCCAGCAGTTGGCAGGGGGAGAAAGGGGGCTACACCTTC	CASSWQGEKGGYTF
-	TRBV28	TRBJ2-5	-	TGTGCCAGCAGTTCCCTCCCCGGCCAAGAGACCCAGTACTTC	CASSSLPGQETQYF
-	TRBV5-5	TRBJ2-7	-	TGTGCCAGCAGCGCTCCCCAGGGTCAGGGGGAGCAGTACTTC	CASSAPQGQGEQYF
TRBD2	TRBV27	TRBJ2-1	-	TGTGCCAGCCGCCTACGCGGGAGCTACAATGAGCAGTTCTTC	CASRLRGSYNEQFF
-	TRBV27	TRBJ2-2	-	TGTGCCAGCAGTTTGACGGACGCGAACACCGGGGAGCTGTTTTTT	CASSLTDANTGELFF
-	TRBV11-2	TRBJ2-7	-	TGTGCCAGCAGCGGCGTCGGGTCACTGAACTCCTACGAGCAGTACTTC	CASSGVGSLNSYEQYF
TRBD1	TRBV18	TRBJ2-1	-	TGTGCCAGCTCACCATTAACCGGGACAGAACTCCCCTACAATGAGCAGTTCTTC	CASSPLTGTELPYNEQFF
-	TRBV2	TRBJ2-7	-	TGTGCCAGCGTGGGGGCGAACTACGAGCAGTACTTC	CASVGANYEQYF
-	TRBV28	TRBJ2-1	-	TGTGCCACCCGAGAGGGGACGGGGCCGTACAATGAGCAGTTCTTC	CATREGTGPYNEQFF
-	TRBV5-4	TRBJ2-1	-	TGTGCCAGCAGGAAGGCAGGGGAAATCGAGCAGTTCTTC	CASRKAGEIEQFF
-	TRBV11-2	TRBJ2-1	-	TGTGCCAGCAGCTTGACAGGCGGGAATGAGCAGTTCTTC	CASSLTGGNEQFF
TRBD2	TRBV27	TRBJ2-3	-	TGTGCCAGCAGTTCTCCTGGACTAGCAGTAGATACGCAGTATTTT	CASSSPGLAVDTQYF
-	TRBV10-2	TRBJ2-5	-	TGCGCCAGCAGAGTGGGGGAGACCCAGTACTTC	CASRVGETQYF
TRBD1	TRBV7-9	TRBJ2-7	-	TGTGCCAGCAGCTTACCGGACAGGGGAGCCTACGAGCAGTACTTC	CASSLPDRGAYEQYF
-	TRBV6-1	TRBJ1-5	-	TGTGCCAGCAGTGAGGGTATACATCAGCCCCAGCATTTT	CASSEGIHQPQHF
-	TRBV5-4	TRBJ2-7	-	TGTGCCAGCAGCTTGTCGGGGGTCTCCTACGAGCAGTACTTC	CASSLSGVSYEQYF
-	TRBV9	TRBJ1-4	-	TGTGCCAGCAGCGGACACCGGGACGGGTCAGCAACTAATGAAAAACTGTTTTTT	CASSGHRDGSATNEKLFF
TRBD2	TRBV27	TRBJ2-5	-	TGTGCCAGCAGTAACTCTCCAAGCGGGGCTGTGCAAGAGACCCAGTACTTC	CASSNSPSGAVQETQYF
-	TRBV6-6	TRBJ1-2	-	TGTGCCAGCAGTTCACCAGGCGGGTCTAACTATGGCTACACCTTC	CASSSPGGSNYGYTF
TRBD1	TRBV4-2	TRBJ2-7	-	TGTGCCAGCAGCCAAGATGGGACAGGGGCCGGGGCCTACGAGCAGTACTTC	CASSQDGTGAGAYEQYF
TRBD1	TRBV11-2	TRBJ1-1	-	TGTGCCAGCAGCGGCACGACAGGGGGCGGGACTGAAGCTTTCTTT	CASSGTTGGGTEAFF
TRBD2	TRBV2	TRBJ2-1	-	TGTGCCAGCAGTGATCCGGGAGGGTCCATTCGGCAGCAGTTCTTC	CASSDPGGSIRQQFF
-	TRBV28	TRBJ1-2	-	TGTGCCAGCAGCATGAAGGATCTGAGCGGCTACACCTTC	CASSMKDLSGYTF
TRBD2	TRBV6-6	TRBJ2-3	-	TGTGCCAGCGGAGTACGAGCGGGAGCTACAGATACGCAGTATTTT	CASGVRAGATDTQYF
-	TRBV7-9	TRBJ2-7	-	TGTGCCAGCAGCCAAGGGTGGGGCAGCTCCTACGAGCAGTACTTC	CASSQGWGSSYEQYF
TRBD1	TRBV27	TRBJ2-7	-	TGTGCCAGCAGTTCAAGAAGCACAGGGGACTACGAGCAGTACTTC	CASSSRSTGDYEQYF
-	TRBV4-1	TRBJ1-5	-	TGCGCCAGCAGCCAAGGGGGGGATAGCAATCAGCCCCAGCATTTT	CASSQGGDSNQPQHF
-	TRBV7-6	TRBJ1-5	-	TGTGCCAGCAGCTTAGCATTGGGCAATCAGCCCCAGCATTTT	CASSLALGNQPQHF
TRBD1	TRBV7-9	TRBJ2-5	-	TGTGCCAGCAGCTTAGGCCGGGACAGGGGGTTCGAGACCCAGTACTTC	CASSLGRDRGFETQYF
-	TRBV15	TRBJ2-5	-	TGTGCCACCAGCGACCCAATTGGGCGGCAAGAGACCCAGTACTTC	CATSDPIGRQETQYF
TRBD1	TRBV7-6	TRBJ1-5	-	TGTGCCAGCAGCCAGAGACAGGGTGGTCAGCCCCAGCATTTT	CASSQRQGGQPQHF
-	TRBV29-1	TRBJ1-4	-	TGCAGCGTTTTGCCAGGGAGTGAAAAACTGTTTTTT	CSVLPGSEKLFF
TRBD2	TRBV7-3	TRBJ2-3	-	TGTGCCAGCAGCTCCCTCCCCCTGCCCCTAGCGGGAGGAGTAGATACGCAGTATTTT	CASSSLPLPLAGGVDTQYF
-	TRBV13	TRBJ1-1	-	TGTGCCAGCAGCTTAAATGGGGTAGGTCTCGAAGCTTTCTTT	CASSLNGVGLEAFF
TRBD2	TRBV5-1	TRBJ2-7	-	TGCGCCAGCGGGCGGGAGGACTACGAGCAGTACTTC	CASGREDYEQYF
-	TRBV19	TRBJ1-1	-	TGTGCCAGTAGCATGGCAGTTGGCACTGAAGCTTTCTTT	CASSMAVGTEAFF
TRBD2	TRBV15	TRBJ2-4	-	TGTGCCACCAGCAGACCAGGGACTAGCGGGAGCGGAACCAAAAACATTCAGTACTTC	CATSRPGTSGSGTKNIQYF
-	TRBV14	TRBJ2-3	once	TGTGCCAGCAGCCAAGTCTCGGGGTGGAGAGCACCCACAGATACGCAGTATTTT	CASSQVSGWRAPTDTQYF
-	TRBV2	TRBJ2-5	-	TGTGCCAGCAGTGACAGGGGGGGAGAGACCCAGTACTTC	CASSDRGGETQYF